This entry lists 21 T cell receptor beta chains sequenced from one sample in a study of blood T cell repertoires in COVID-19. Here immunoSEQ multiplex PCR was the method, and the copy in TCRdb shows in-frame clones only, minus some. There are about 400,000 clones in the sample; around 90% occur only once, and approximately 2% lies in the top ten. Sequencing was carried out using PBMCs or T cells enriched from blood (not recorded which). The receptor set was obtained from a woman in her late teens or twenties with acute COVID-19.

The genes are TRBV27 and TRBJ2-3, with a weak D call TRBD2 (6 bases). This CDR3 has 14 amino acids. Germline V gene data show CDR1 as MNHEY and CDR2 as SMNVEV (reference sequence). The V end lost 2 bases, the J end lost 6 bases, and 12 bases lay between the germline ends. The CDR3 reads CASSLVGTFDTQYF. In DNA form, the CDR3 reads TGTGCCAGCAGTTTAGTAGGGACTTTTGATACGCAGTATTTT.

The genes are TRBV18 and TRBJ1-2; D unclear. V lost 3 bases and J 6 bases, leaving 11 bases between the germline ends. Germline CDR1 KGHSH, CDR2 LQKENI. The CDR3 runs 13 residues. The CDR3 coding sequence is TGTGCCAGCTCACCTGGGCAGGCGAATGGCTACACCTTC. This sequence encodes CASSPGQANGYTF.

This chain joins TRBV11-3 and TRBJ1-6, with D possibly TRBD1 on 5 matching bases. With 2 bases removed from V and 10 bases from J, the gap between germline ends came to 12 bases. The CDR3 contains 14 residues. CDR1 is SGHNT, CDR2 YENEEA, per germline. CDR3 in DNA: TGTGCCAGCAGCTTAAGGGGAGCGGGCTCACCCCTCCACTTT. Encoded protein: CASSLRGAGSPLHF.

This sequence joins TRBV7-9 and TRBJ2-7, with 13 bases that match TRBD2. Trimming cost V 5 bases and J 3 bases; bases outside gene matches: 7. CDR1 and CDR2 from the germline V gene are SEHNR and FQNEAQ (reference sequence). The length of the CDR3 is 16 residues. Written as DNA, the CDR3 is TGTGCCAGCAGCCCGGGACTAGCGGGACACTACTACGAGCAGTACTTC. Protein product: CASSPGLAGHYYEQYF. The full variable domain, rest sourced from reference TRBV7-9 and TRBJ2-7, is DTGVSQNPRHKITKRGQNVTFRCDPISEHNRLYWYRQTLGQGPEFLTYFQNEAQLEKSRLLSDRFSAERPKGSFSTLEIQRTEQGDSAMYLCASSPGLAGHYYEQYFGPGTRLTVT.

The V and J genes are TRBV6-2 or TRBV6-3 and TRBJ1-5; D gene uncertain. Germline V CDR1 and CDR2: MNHEY, SVGEGT. The CDR3 covers 14 residues. Trimming left V 3 bases short and J 5 bases short, with 11 bases between. CDR3 in amino acids: CASSYYDGDQPQHF. The CDR3 region has the DNA TGTGCCAGCAGTTATTATGACGGAGATCAGCCCCAGCATTTT.

With respect to this clone: Relative to the germline gene, one junction end is altered; a read error may explain this. The V gene is TRBV7-7, the J gene TRBJ2-1; 11 bases map to TRBD2. Per the germline V gene, CDR1 is SSHAT and CDR2 is FNYEAQ (reference sequence). The length of the CDR3 is 16 residues. Written as DNA, the CDR3 is TGTGCTAGCAGCTTAGGTAGCGGGGGGGCGACAAGTGAGCAGTTCTTC. Residues: CASSLGSGGATSEQFF.

The V and J genes are TRBV9 and TRBJ2-2; 9 bases are a match to TRBD1. Germline CDR1 is SGDLS and CDR2 is YYNGEE. The CDR3 is made up of 15 amino acids. V gave up 4 bases and J gave up 7 bases; unmatched junction bases: 8. The CDR3 DNA reads TGTGCCAGCAGCTCGCGACAGGGGGAGGACGGGGAGCTGTTTTTT. It encodes CASSSRQGEDGELFF.

This clone was seen only a few times. The V gene is TRBV5-8, the J gene TRBJ2-7, with D perhaps TRBD2 (6 bases). The CDR3 spans 14 residues. Germline lookup yields CDR1 SGHTS and CDR2 YDEGEE. Trimming took off 0 bases at V and 1 base at J, with 8 bases between the two ends. The DNA for the CDR3 is TGTGCCAGCAGCTTGGGGGGGGTATCCTACGAGCAGTACTTC. Translating it yields CASSLGGVSYEQYF.

V gene TRBV11-3 combines with J gene TRBJ2-3; possible D gene TRBD1, 6 bases. V was pared by 3 bases and J by 2 bases, with 9 bases between. Germline V gene sequence: CDR1 SGHNT, CDR2 YENEEA. The CDR3 is 14 residues long. CDR3 sequence: CASSFTGTTDTQYF. The DNA for the CDR3 is TGTGCCAGCAGCTTCACAGGGACCACAGATACGCAGTATTTT.

The rearrangement joins TRBV7-8 to TRBJ2-5; 7 positions agree with TRBD1. The germline V gene encodes CDR1 SGHVS and CDR2 FQNEAQ. J was trimmed by 4 bases and V by 2 bases; bases with no gene match: 7. CDR3 size: 15 residues. CDR3 protein: CASSLPTGVGETQYF. Written as DNA, the CDR3 is TGTGCCAGCAGCTTACCTACAGGGGTGGGAGAGACCCAGTACTTC.

The gene calls are TRBV18 and TRBJ1-2, with 10 bases lining up with TRBD1. V shed 1 base and J 7 bases; nucleotides not matched to a gene: 6. Germline V lookup: CDR1 KGHSH, CDR2 LQKENI. CDR3 length: 15 amino acids. The CDR3 is CASSPRGTGDSGYTF. The CDR3 nucleotides are TGTGCCAGCTCACCACGGGGGACAGGGGATTCTGGCTACACCTTC.

The chain employs TRBV11-2 and TRBJ1-1; 9 bases align to TRBD1. The CDR3 loop spans 13 amino acids. Germline V gives CDR1 SGHAT, CDR2 FQNNGV. J lost 12 bases, V lost 0 bases, and 5 bases had no gene match. In DNA, the CDR3 is TGTGCCAGCAGCTTAGAGGGACAGGGTCCAACTTTCTTT. Protein sequence: CASSLEGQGPTFF.

The chain is built from TRBV3-1 (or the pseudogene TRBV3-2) and TRBJ1-2; D unclear. The V end lost 0 bases, the J end lost 4 bases, and 9 bases lay between the germline ends. The CDR3 totals 14 residues. Germline values: CDR1 LGHDT, CDR2 YNNKEL (reference sequence). CDR3 sequence reads: CASSQDPGAYGYTF. The CDR3 coding sequence is TGTGCCAGCAGCCAAGATCCAGGCGCCTATGGCTACACCTTC.

The chain is built from TRBV23-1 and TRBJ1-4; TRBD1 matches 7 bases. TRBV23-1 is identified as an open reading frame with a role that is uncertain. After removal of 0 bases from V and 8 bases from J, the junction contained 9 bases not matched to a gene. The CDR3 contains 16 residues. Written as DNA, the CDR3 is TGCGCCAGCAGTCAATCCAGCACAGGGGTTAAAGAAAAACTGTTTTTT. It translates to CASSQSSTGVKEKLFF.

This chain links TRBV2 with TRBJ1-6; unclear D gene. V was trimmed by 7 bases and J by 2 bases, leaving 15 bases between them. In germline, CDR1 is SNHLY, CDR2 FYNNEI. The CDR3 runs to 16 residues. The CDR3, as DNA: TGTGCCAGCAACGAAGGCGGGAGCCCCTATAATTCACCCCTCCACTTT. Its translation is CASNEGGSPYNSPLHF.

This chain links TRBV24-1 with TRBJ1-2; no clear D gene. Looked up from germline, CDR1 is KGHDR and CDR2 is SFDVKD. The CDR3 totals 12 residues. V was cut by 0 bases and J by 10 bases, with 8 bases left in between. In DNA, the CDR3 is TGTGCCACCAGTGATTTGGAGGCAGACTACACCTTC. Its protein product is CATSDLEADYTF.

This chain links TRBV28 with TRBJ2-2; 8 bases agree with TRBD1. The CDR3 has 15 amino acids. Germline CDR1 reads MDHEN; CDR2 reads SYDVKM. V dropped 3 bases and J dropped 4; count of bases not matched to a gene: 4. Here the CDR3 reads CASSFGQGFTGELFF. In DNA form, the CDR3 reads TGTGCCAGCAGTTTCGGACAGGGATTCACCGGGGAGCTGTTTTTT.

The genes are TRBV5-8 and TRBJ1-5, with 9 bases aligning to TRBD1. The CDR3 loop spans 14 amino acids. Germline values: CDR1 SGHTS, CDR2 YDEGEE. After removal of 4 bases from V and 6 bases from J, the junction contained 5 bases not matched to a gene. The CDR3 bases are TGTGCCAGCAGCCCACGGACAGGGGTTCAGCCCCAGCATTTT. It specifies CASSPRTGVQPQHF.

J is TRBJ2-7 and V is TRBV7-9; the match to TRBD2 covers 7 bases. CDR3 length: 17 amino acids. Looked up from germline, CDR1 is SEHNR and CDR2 is FQNEAQ (reference sequence). V lost 5 bases, J lost 0 bases, and 13 bases stayed unmatched. The CDR3 sequence: CASSPYSSGLTSYEQYF. CDR3 bases: TGTGCCAGCAGCCCGTACTCCTCGGGACTAACCTCCTACGAGCAGTACTTC.

Here the CDR3 reads CASSWGQGYEQYF. CDR3 DNA: TGTGCCAGCAGCTGGGGACAGGGCTACGAGCAGTACTTC. J is TRBJ2-7 and V is TRBV7-6, with 9 bases lining up with TRBD1. This CDR3 has 13 amino acids. The germline gives CDR1 SGHVS, CDR2 FNYEAQ. J gave up 3 bases and V 4 bases, and 1 base lay outside the gene matches. The entire variable domain, with the rest obtained from reference TRBV7-6 and TRBJ2-7, is as follows: GAGVSQSPRYKVTKRGQDVALRCDPISGHVSLYWYRQALGQGPEFLTYFNYEAQQDKSGLPNDRFSAERPEGSISTLTIQRTEQRDSAMYRCASSWGQGYEQYFGPGTRLTVT.

The sample holds a few counts of this clone. The chain joins TRBV6-5 to TRBJ1-5, with a weak D call TRBD1 (5 bases). V lost 0 bases and J 0 bases, leaving 6 bases between the germline ends. Germline V gives CDR1 MNHEY, CDR2 SVGAGI. This CDR3 contains 15 residues. CDR3 loop: CASSYSDNSNQPQHF. CDR3 bases: TGTGCCAGCAGTTACTCGGACAATAGCAATCAGCCCCAGCATTTT.